This T cell receptor (beta chain) was sequenced for a study of CD8+ T cells in alopecia areata. Study observations and caveats: With tofacitinib ongoing, many expanded lesional clones persisted in both scalp and blood.

Germline CDR1 reads KGHSH; CDR2 reads LQKENI. The germline V and J ends were trimmed by 1 base and 5 bases, with 17 bases remaining between them. The CDR3 has 16 residues. Treatment of the sample: oral pan-JAK inhibitor, 5-10 mg twice daily. Peripheral blood and lesional scalp punch biopsies came from alopecia areata patients. Researchers picked out CD4+ and CD8+ T cells from PBMCs by sorting. Sequencing relied on a cDNA template that was reverse transcribed from extracted RNA. The assay was immunoSEQ multiplex PCR, and TCRdb's table has in-frame clones only and misses some. The sample contains about 210,000 clones, more than 45% of which appear only once. Remarks on this clone: What it binds is unknown.

This receptor was identified in a human donor with alopecia areata. Sequenced material: CD4+ T cells sorted from blood, taken at week 4, from a patient treated with tofacitinib. The chain couples TRBV18 to TRBJ2-5, with a weak D call TRBD1 (6 bases). CDR3 region: CASSPRPPGAGETQYF. The DNA for the CDR3 is TGTGCCAGCTCACCACGCCCTCCAGGGGCAGGGGAGACCCAGTACTTC. The variable domain in full, completed from reference TRBV18 and TRBJ2-5, reads NAGVMQNPRHLVRRRGQEARLRCSPMKGHSHVYWYRQLPEEGLKFMVYLQKENIIDESGMPKERFSAEFPKEGPSILRIQQVVRGDSAAYFCASSPRPPGAGETQYFGPGTRLLVL.